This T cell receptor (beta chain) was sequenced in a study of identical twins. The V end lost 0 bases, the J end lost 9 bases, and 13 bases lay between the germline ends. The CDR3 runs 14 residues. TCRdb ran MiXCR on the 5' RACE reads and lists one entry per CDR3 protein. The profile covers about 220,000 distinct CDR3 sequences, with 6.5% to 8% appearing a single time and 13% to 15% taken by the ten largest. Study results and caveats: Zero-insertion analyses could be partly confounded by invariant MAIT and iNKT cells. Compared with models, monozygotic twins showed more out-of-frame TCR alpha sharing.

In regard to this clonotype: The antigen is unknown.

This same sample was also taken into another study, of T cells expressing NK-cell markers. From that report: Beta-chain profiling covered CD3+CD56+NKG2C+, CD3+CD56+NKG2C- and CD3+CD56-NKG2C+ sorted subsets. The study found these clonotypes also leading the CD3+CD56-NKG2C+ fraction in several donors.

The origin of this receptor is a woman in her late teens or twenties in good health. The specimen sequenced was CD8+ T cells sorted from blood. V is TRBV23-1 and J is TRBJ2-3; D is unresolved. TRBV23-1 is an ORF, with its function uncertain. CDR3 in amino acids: CASSQSPLVGTQYF. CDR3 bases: TGCGCCAGCAGTCAATCCCCCCTAGTTGGAACGCAGTATTTT.